This is a list of T cell receptor beta chains from one sample in a study of blood T cells in healthy people across ages. TCRdb passed the 5' RACE reads through MiXCR, listing each CDR3 protein once. This table has 910,000 or so distinct CDR3 sequences, just over 50% appearing once. The material sequenced was blood. The receptors stem from a woman aged 60 to 75 in good health. Both conserved end residues are part of each CDR3.

J | V | CDR3
TRBJ2-3 | TRBV9 | CASSVNPNTDTQYF
TRBJ1-2 | TRBV6-4 | CASSGGLANYGYTF
TRBJ2-1 | TRBV12-3/TRBV12-4 | CASRGTSGTSSYNEQFF
TRBJ2-7 | TRBV7-2 | CASSPWTSGIGRGEQYF
NA | TRBV5-6 | CASSLAGGTGNYEQYF
TRBJ2-3 | TRBV7-6 | CASSLAPWGEGSSADTQYF
TRBJ2-3 | TRBV30 | CAWGDSLITDTQYF
TRBJ1-6 | TRBV28 | CASSSDSPLHF
TRBJ2-1 | TRBV12-3/TRBV12-4 | CASSQIAGGPNEQFF
TRBJ2-7 | TRBV7-9 | CASSRQREAPYEQYF
TRBJ2-3 | TRBV9 | CASSVDVAGGPYF
NA | TRBV5-4 | CASSPVAGTSYEQYF
TRBJ2-1 | TRBV7-3 | CASSLTGAQYLNEQFF
TRBJ2-1 | TRBV20-1 | CSTSPGVNNEQFF
TRBJ1-2 | TRBV29-1 | CSVTGTGDIYGYTF
TRBJ1-2 | TRBV7-8 | CASSLAWEAPTF
TRBJ2-3 | TRBV20-1 | CSARDRLAGGPDTQYF
TRBJ2-7 | TRBV27 | CASSLKPSDYEQYF
TRBJ2-5 | TRBV7-2 | CASSQADETQYF
NA | TRBV3-1 | CASSLLRGKSIYEQYF
TRBJ2-3 | TRBV13 | CASSLVGGMSTDTQYF
TRBJ1-2 | TRBV29-1 | CSVGEVRGYTF
TRBJ1-1 | TRBV12-3/TRBV12-4 | CASSVGGWGTEAFF
TRBJ1-1 | TRBV3-1 | CASSQVVGEAFF
TRBJ2-3 | TRBV2 | CASIRRGGTDTQYF
TRBJ2-3 | TRBV7-3 | CARSPNTGPRHTDTQYF
TRBJ2-7 | TRBV2 | CATGPGQGITYEQYF
TRBJ1-1 | TRBV20-1 | CSARSEAFF
TRBJ2-5 | TRBV9 | CASGGDGETQYF
TRBJ2-7 | TRBV20-1 | CSARDETYEQYF
TRBJ2-7 | TRBV27 | CASSLQTGEPYEQYF
TRBJ2-6 | TRBV27 | CASTSPGTGVSNVLTF
TRBJ1-5 | TRBV6-5 | CASSYQGGPQHF
TRBJ2-7 | TRBV5-1 | CASSFRQGRTYEQYF
TRBJ2-3 | TRBV29-1 | CSVEGETTDTQYF
TRBJ1-2 | TRBV30 | CAGLRLQGGLFTF
TRBJ2-3 | TRBV4-1 | CGSSQGLAGDTQYF
NA | TRBV11-2 | CASSLDIGLAYEQYF
TRBJ2-7 | TRBV28 | CASSLRGEREQYF
TRBJ2-3 | TRBV7-2 | CASSLVGLRTDTQYF
TRBJ2-1 | TRBV27 | CASSPLTTSGSSEQFF
TRBJ2-7 | TRBV12-3/TRBV12-4 | CASSLDGFRSYEQYF